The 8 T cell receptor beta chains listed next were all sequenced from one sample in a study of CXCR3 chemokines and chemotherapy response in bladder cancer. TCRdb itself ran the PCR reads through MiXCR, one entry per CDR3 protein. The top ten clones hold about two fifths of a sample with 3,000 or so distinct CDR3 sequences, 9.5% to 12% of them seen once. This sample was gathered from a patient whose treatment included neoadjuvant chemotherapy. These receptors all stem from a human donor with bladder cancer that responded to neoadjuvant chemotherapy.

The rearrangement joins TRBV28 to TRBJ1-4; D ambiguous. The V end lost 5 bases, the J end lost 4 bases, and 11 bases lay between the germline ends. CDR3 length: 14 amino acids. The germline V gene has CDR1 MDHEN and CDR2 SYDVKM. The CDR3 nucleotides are TGTGCCAGCAGTGGCAGTTGGATTAATGAAAAACTGTTTTTT. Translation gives CASSGSWINEKLFF.

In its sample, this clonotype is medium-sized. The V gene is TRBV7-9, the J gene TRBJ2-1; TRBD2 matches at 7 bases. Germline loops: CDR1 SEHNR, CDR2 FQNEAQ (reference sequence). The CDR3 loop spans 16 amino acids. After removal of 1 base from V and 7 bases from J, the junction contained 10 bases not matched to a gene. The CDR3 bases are TGTGCCAGCAGCTTAGACGCGGGAGAGGACTGGAATGAGCAGTTCTTC. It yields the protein CASSLDAGEDWNEQFF.

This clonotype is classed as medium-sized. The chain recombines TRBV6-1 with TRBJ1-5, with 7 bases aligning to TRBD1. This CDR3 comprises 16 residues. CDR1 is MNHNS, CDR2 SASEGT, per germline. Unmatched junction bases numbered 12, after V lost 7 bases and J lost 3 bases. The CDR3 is CASIGAGGLSNQPQHF. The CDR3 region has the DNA TGTGCCAGCATCGGGGCAGGGGGTCTTTCCAATCAGCCCCAGCATTTT.

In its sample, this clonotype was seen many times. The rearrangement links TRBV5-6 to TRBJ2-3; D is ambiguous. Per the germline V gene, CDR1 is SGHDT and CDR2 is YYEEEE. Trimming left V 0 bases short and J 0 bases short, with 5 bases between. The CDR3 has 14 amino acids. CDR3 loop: CASSLVGSTDTQYF. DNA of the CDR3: TGTGCCAGCAGCTTGGTGGGTAGCACAGATACGCAGTATTTT.

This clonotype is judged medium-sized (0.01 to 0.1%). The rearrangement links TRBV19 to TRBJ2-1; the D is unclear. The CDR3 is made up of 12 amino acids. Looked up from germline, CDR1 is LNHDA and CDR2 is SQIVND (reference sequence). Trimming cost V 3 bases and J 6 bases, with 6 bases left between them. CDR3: CASSIRTNEQFF. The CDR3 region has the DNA TGTGCCAGTAGTATCCGTACCAATGAGCAGTTCTTC.

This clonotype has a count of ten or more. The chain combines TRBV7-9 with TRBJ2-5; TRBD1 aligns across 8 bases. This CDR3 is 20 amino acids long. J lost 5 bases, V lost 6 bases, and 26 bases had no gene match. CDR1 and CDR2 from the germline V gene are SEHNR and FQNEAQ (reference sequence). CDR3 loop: CASRRYGTGPVGHLGETQYF. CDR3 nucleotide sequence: TGTGCCAGCAGAAGATACGGGACAGGCCCGGTGGGTCATCTCGGGGAGACCCAGTACTTC.

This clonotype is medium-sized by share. This CDR3 reads CASSEPGTGRANEQFF. Here the CDR3 DNA reads TGTGCCAGCAGTGAACCCGGGACAGGGAGGGCCAATGAGCAGTTCTTC. The chain links TRBV6-6 to TRBJ2-1; 9 bases line up with TRBD1. The CDR3 spans 16 residues. The J segment lost 6 bases and the V segment lost 5 bases, leaving 11 bases of the junction unmatched. CDR1 is MNHNY, CDR2 SVGAGI, per germline (reference sequence).

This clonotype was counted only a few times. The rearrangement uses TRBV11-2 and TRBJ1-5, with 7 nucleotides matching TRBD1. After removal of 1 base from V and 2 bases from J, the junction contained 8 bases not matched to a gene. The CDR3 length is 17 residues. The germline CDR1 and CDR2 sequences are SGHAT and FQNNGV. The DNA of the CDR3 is TGTGCCAGCAGCTTAGGGCGACAGGGTAGGGGCAATCAGCCCCAGCATTTT. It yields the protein CASSLGRQGRGNQPQHF. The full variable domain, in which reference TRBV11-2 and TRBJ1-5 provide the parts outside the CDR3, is EAGVAQSPRYKIIEKRQSVAFWCNPISGHATLYWYQQILGQGPKLLIQFQNNGVVDDSQLPKDRFSAERLKGVDSTLKIQPAKLEDSAVYLCASSLGRQGRGNQPQHFGDGTRLSIL.